This T cell receptor beta chain came from a study of molecular identifiers for immune sequencing clone quantification. This clonotype was picked up many times. Its antigen remains unidentified. TCRdb re-derived calls from the PCR reads in MiXCR, one entry per CDR3 protein. Among about 65,000 distinct CDR3 sequences listed, about 18% were seen once. The V and J ends lost 6 bases and 0 bases respectively, with 12 bases between them. This CDR3 is 14 amino acids long. Germline CDR1 MNHEY, CDR2 SVGAGI. Study results and limitations: Should identical TCR molecules share a barcode, the sizes of highly expanded clones could be underestimated. The study found clones above 20 RNA copies held over 98% of effector molecules and under 1% in naive cells.

This clonotype originated in a human donor in good health. Some libraries in this study had Jurkat cell RNA spiked in. Sequenced sample: naive CD8+ T cells from blood, with Jurkat cell RNA spiked in. Specified subset: FACS-sorted CD8+CD4-CCR7+CD45RA+ naive T cells. The chain employs TRBV6-5 and TRBJ2-7; D uncertain. This chain's CDR3 is CASSILRSSYEQYF. In nucleotides, the CDR3 is TGTGCCAGCAGCATCCTTAGGAGCTCCTACGAGCAGTACTTC.